This TCR beta chain came from a study of T cell responses to AZD1222 COVID-19 vaccine. General study results and limits: The span of vaccine-associated CD4 TCRs extended across spike, with dominance at 160-218 and 743-854. At study baseline, merely roughly 6 AZD1222 recipients were seropositive.

V gave up 1 base and J gave up 4 bases; unmatched junction bases: 6. CDR1 is SEHNR and CDR2 is FQNEAQ in the germline V gene (reference sequence). The CDR3 is made up of 16 amino acids. In the case of this clone: The antigen remains undetermined.

Clones were sequenced by immunoSEQ multiplex PCR, and TCRdb holds only the in-frame ones, with some missing. The sample includes tens of thousands of clones, roughly 90% of them seen just once. This chain joins TRBV7-9 and TRBJ2-7; 11 positions match TRBD1. Here the sequenced sample was peripheral blood, taken on day 0 of MenACWY control vaccination. The sequence was obtained from an adult in good health. This chain's CDR3 is CASSLGTGGLQYEQYF. The CDR3 region has the DNA TGTGCCAGCAGCTTAGGGACAGGGGGCCTCCAATACGAGCAGTACTTC.